There are many counts of the clone carrying this T cell receptor (beta chain). CDR1 SQVTM and CDR2 ANQGSEA come from the germline V gene. With 7 bases removed from V and 5 bases from J, the gap between germline ends came to 17 bases. The CDR3 consists of 13 residues. The time point here: blood at routine non-recurrence follow-up after resection. Sequencing was performed on whole RNA extracted from tumor and nontumor lung tissue, or from frozen PBMC, and the material was left unsorted. The data originate from a study of spatial heterogeneity in lung cancer. Study details: The library had UMIs, and each TCR and UMI pair averaged more than ten raw reads.

Using its own MiXCR run on the 5' RACE reads, TCRdb lists one record per CDR3 protein. The sample shows about 47,000 distinct CDR3 sequences, roughly 7.4% of them seen only once. Sequencing was performed on PBMCs, taken at follow-up. V and J are TRBV29-1 and TRBJ1-1; D is possibly TRBD1 (6 bases). This sequence originates from a female donor with early-stage non-small cell lung cancer. CDR3 in amino acids: CSAFTTQGTEAFF. Written as DNA, the CDR3 is TGCAGCGCCTTTACCACCCAGGGGACTGAAGCTTTCTTT. The variable domain in full, completed from reference TRBV29-1 and TRBJ1-1, reads SAVISQKPSRDICQRGTSLTIQCQVDSQVTMMFWYRQQPGQSLTLIATANQGSEATYESGFVIDKFPISRPNLTFSTLTVSNMSPEDSSIYLCSAFTTQGTEAFFGQGTRLTVV.